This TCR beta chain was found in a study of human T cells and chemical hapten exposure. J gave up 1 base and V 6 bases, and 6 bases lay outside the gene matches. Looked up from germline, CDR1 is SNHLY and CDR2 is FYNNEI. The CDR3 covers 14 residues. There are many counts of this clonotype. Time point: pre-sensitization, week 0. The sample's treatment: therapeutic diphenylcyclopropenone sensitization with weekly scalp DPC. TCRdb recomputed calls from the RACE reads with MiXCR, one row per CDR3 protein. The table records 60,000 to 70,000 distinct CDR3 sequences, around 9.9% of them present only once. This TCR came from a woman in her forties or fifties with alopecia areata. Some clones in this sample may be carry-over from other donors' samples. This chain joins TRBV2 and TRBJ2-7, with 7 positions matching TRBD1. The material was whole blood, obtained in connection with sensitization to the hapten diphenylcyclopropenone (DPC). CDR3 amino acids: CASRTGQRSYEQYF. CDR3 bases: TGTGCCAGCAGGACGGGACAGCGGTCCTACGAGCAGTACTTC. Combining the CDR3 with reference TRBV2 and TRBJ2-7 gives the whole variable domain EPEVTQTPSHQVTQMGQEVILRCVPISNHLYFYWYRQILGQKVEFLVSFYNNEISEKSEIFDDQFSVERPDGSNFTLKIRSTKLEDSAMYFCASRTGQRSYEQYFGPGTRLTVT.